This T cell receptor beta chain was documented in a study of vaccination and CD4 T cells after COVID-19. Overall study context: Median time from second vaccine dose to sampling was just over 70 days (14 to 241). Stimulation of cells relied on overlapping spike peptides derived from SARS-CoV-2, HCoV-NL63, HCoV-OC43 and HCoV-229E.

Concerning this clonotype: Its antigen is currently unknown.

With the Oncomine TCR Beta short-read assay, DNA from cultured CD4+ T cells was sequenced. It was from cultured CD4+ T cells that genomic DNA was extracted. Via MiXCR, TCRdb re-called the PCR reads, giving one row per CDR3 protein. The sample contains 5,000 to 6,000 distinct CDR3 sequences, 40% to 50% of which appear only once. Trimming at V came to 6 bases and at J to 6 bases, leaving 11 bases not matched to a gene. The CDR3 has 16 amino acids. Germline lookup yields CDR1 SGHRS and CDR2 YFSETQ. The treatment here: approximately 11-day PBMC culture with coronavirus spike peptide pools or control peptides (ViraFEST assay).

This sequence joins TRBV5-1 and TRBJ1-3, with TRBD1 matching over 11 bases. The receptor's source is a human donor who had recovered from COVID-19. Material: CD4+ T cells from blood, cultured in vitro. CDR3 residues: CASTRTGTGGANTIYF. The CDR3 nucleotides are TGCGCCAGCACCCGGACCGGGACAGGGGGGGCAAACACCATATATTTT.